A selection of T cell receptor beta chains follows, all from one sample in a study of human T cells and chemical hapten exposure. TCRdb itself ran the reads through MiXCR, one entry per CDR3 protein. This sample yields more than 100,000 distinct CDR3 sequences, of which around 9% are seen a single time; just over 1.4% belongs to the top ten. The sequenced material came from whole blood. These receptors were taken from a human donor in good health. Some clones in this sample may be carry-over from other donors' samples. Both conserved end residues are part of each CDR3. A D gene is named only where the DNA matches it firmly. The size entry is marked missing in some rows and otherwise reads once, few, many or a size class.

D: .; V: TRBV5-1; size: many; J: TRBJ2-1; DNA: TGCGCCAGCAGCACAGGGACTGGTTCCTACAATGAGCAGTTCTTC; CDR3: CASSTGTGSYNEQFF
D: .; V: TRBV7-9; size: many; J: TRBJ1-4; DNA: TGTGCCAGCAGCCCTAAGGCCAGGTTGAATGAAAAACTGTTTTTT; CDR3: CASSPKARLNEKLFF
D: .; V: TRBV6-5; size: .; J: TRBJ1-2; DNA: TGTGCCAGCAGTTACTCGAATAGGGGTCTCAACTATGGCTACACCTTC; CDR3: CASSYSNRGLNYGYTF
D: TRBD2; V: TRBV2; size: .; J: TRBJ2-3; DNA: TGTGCCAGCAGTGAAAGGCTAGCGGGGGGGCTGGCGACAGATACGCAGTATTTT; CDR3: CASSERLAGGLATDTQYF
D: TRBD1; V: TRBV11-2; size: .; J: TRBJ2-7; DNA: TGTGCCAGCAGCTCAGACCTCTCCGGGACAGGGAGCTACGAGCAGTACTTC; CDR3: CASSSDLSGTGSYEQYF
D: .; V: TRBV27; size: .; J: TRBJ2-1; DNA: TGTGCCAGCAACCTCCACCCGCGGTTCTTC; CDR3: CASNLHPRFF
D: TRBD2; V: TRBV24-1; size: .; J: TRBJ2-2; DNA: TGTGCCACCAGTGATTTAGCGGGAGACACCGGGGAGCTGTTTTTT; CDR3: CATSDLAGDTGELFF
D: TRBD2; V: TRBV20-1; size: .; J: TRBJ2-1; DNA: TGCAGTGCTCGAGGTATGGGAGGGCCTATTAGTGAGCAGTTCTTC; CDR3: CSARGMGGPISEQFF
D: .; V: TRBV4-3; size: many; J: TRBJ1-2; DNA: TGCGCCAGCAGCCAAGGTGGCGGAACCAACTATGGCTACACCTTC; CDR3: CASSQGGGTNYGYTF
D: TRBD1; V: TRBV5-1; size: many; J: TRBJ1-1; DNA: TGCGCCAGCAGCCTCAACCGAGGACAGGGAACTGAAGCTTTCTTT; CDR3: CASSLNRGQGTEAFF
D: .; V: TRBV5-6; size: .; J: TRBJ2-1; DNA: TGTGCCAGCAGCTTTGCCGGGAGTGAGCAGATCTTC; CDR3: CASSFAGSEQIF
D: TRBD1; V: TRBV29-1; size: many; J: TRBJ1-2; DNA: TGCAGCGTTGAAGATTGGGGGATAAGGACAGGCTATGGCTACACCTTC; CDR3: CSVEDWGIRTGYGYTF
D: .; V: TRBV4-1; size: many; J: TRBJ1-4; DNA: TGCGCCAGCAGCCAAGCTCTCGCAACTAATGAAAAACTGTTTTTT; CDR3: CASSQALATNEKLFF
D: .; V: TRBV7-9; size: many; J: TRBJ2-2; DNA: TGTGCCAGCAGCCCCCCCACCGGGGAGCTGTTTTTT; CDR3: CASSPPTGELFF
D: TRBD2; V: TRBV7-2; size: .; J: TRBJ2-7; DNA: TGTGCCAGCAGCCTGAATTTAGCGGGGGGGATCCACGAGCAGTACTTC; CDR3: CASSLNLAGGIHEQYF
D: .; V: TRBV7-3; size: few; J: TRBJ2-7; DNA: TGTGCCAGCAGCTCGTTCCCGGGCTACGAGCAGTACTTC; CDR3: CASSSFPGYEQYF
D: TRBD1; V: TRBV4-2; size: many; J: TRBJ1-4; DNA: TGTGCCAGCAGCCAAGATCCCGGTGGGTGGACAGGGTCCGATAATGAAAAACTGTTTTTT; CDR3: CASSQDPGGWTGSDNEKLFF
D: .; V: TRBV7-9; size: .; J: TRBJ2-7; DNA: TGTGCCAGCAGCTTGGGTCAGCCGGGACCAGAAACCTACGAGCAGTACTTC; CDR3: CASSLGQPGPETYEQYF
D: .; V: TRBV7-9; size: .; J: TRBJ2-3; DNA: TGTGCCAGCAGCTTAGGCAGGTCTGCCACAGATACGCAGTATTTT; CDR3: CASSLGRSATDTQYF
D: .; V: TRBV20-1; size: few; J: TRBJ1-1; DNA: TGCAGTGCCAGGAATAACCAGGACCAAAACACTGAAGCTTTCTTT; CDR3: CSARNNQDQNTEAFF
D: TRBD1; V: TRBV20-1; size: many; J: TRBJ1-6; DNA: TGCAGTGCTAGAGAGACAGGGCAGTCACCCCTCCACTTT; CDR3: CSARETGQSPLHF
D: TRBD1; V: TRBV27; size: many; J: TRBJ1-1; DNA: TGTGCCAGCAGTTCAGGACAGGGGCCCCTCATGAACACTGAAGCTTTCTTT; CDR3: CASSSGQGPLMNTEAFF
D: .; V: TRBV4-3; size: few; J: TRBJ1-6; DNA: TGCGCCAGCAGCCAGGGACGGAATTCACCCCTCCACTTT; CDR3: CASSQGRNSPLHF
D: .; V: TRBV7-9; size: .; J: TRBJ2-7; DNA: TGTGCCAGCAGCTTAGTTCGGGGTGCCCACGAGCAGTACTTC; CDR3: CASSLVRGAHEQYF
D: .; V: TRBV2; size: few; J: TRBJ2-7; DNA: TGTGCCAGCACCTACTCGGGTGGCTACGAGCAGTACTTC; CDR3: CASTYSGGYEQYF
D: TRBD2; V: TRBV5-4; size: .; J: TRBJ2-3; DNA: TGTGCCACCCGGACTAGCGGCTCCTCCGGAGATACGCAGTATTTT; CDR3: CATRTSGSSGDTQYF
D: TRBD1; V: TRBV20-1; size: many; J: TRBJ2-4; DNA: TGCAGTGCTAGAGAGAGACAGGGGGCCCATTCCTACAAAAACATTCAGTACTTC; CDR3: CSARERQGAHSYKNIQYF
D: .; V: TRBV6-2/TRBV6-3; size: .; J: TRBJ2-1; DNA: TGTGCCAGCACGGGAGCGGAATATCCCTCGGGAGAGCAGTTCTTC; CDR3: CASTGAEYPSGEQFF
D: TRBD2; V: TRBV11-2; size: .; J: TRBJ2-7; DNA: TGTGCCAGCAGCCCAACACCGGGGGGGTACGAGCAGTACTTC; CDR3: CASSPTPGGYEQYF
D: .; V: TRBV20-1; size: few; J: TRBJ2-2; DNA: TGCAGTGCTTCGGACGGCTTGAACACCGGGGAGCTGTTTTTT; CDR3: CSASDGLNTGELFF
D: .; V: TRBV2; size: few; J: TRBJ2-5; DNA: TGTGCCAGCCGGTACAGGGAGGAACCTCAAGAGACCCAGTACTTC; CDR3: CASRYREEPQETQYF
D: TRBD1; V: TRBV20-1; size: .; J: TRBJ2-5; DNA: TGCAGTGCTAGAGGGGACAGGATCGGGACCCAGTACTTC; CDR3: CSARGDRIGTQYF
D: .; V: TRBV5-1; size: .; J: TRBJ2-7; DNA: TGCGTCAGCAGCTTGGATGGCTACGAGCAGTACTTC; CDR3: CVSSLDGYEQYF
D: TRBD1; V: TRBV12-3/TRBV12-4; size: few; J: TRBJ2-2; DNA: TGTGCCAGCACCAGGGGGACCGGGGAGCTGTTTTTT; CDR3: CASTRGTGELFF
D: .; V: TRBV4-3; size: many; J: TRBJ2-7; DNA: TGCGCCAGCAGCCAAGATGTGCAGGGTTACGAGCAGTACTTC; CDR3: CASSQDVQGYEQYF
D: .; V: TRBV25-1; size: few; J: TRBJ2-7; DNA: TGTGCCAGCAGTGACCCGCGGCGGGAGCAGTACTTC; CDR3: CASSDPRREQYF